This entry lists 22 T cell receptor beta chains sequenced from one sample in a study of T cell responses to AZD1222 COVID-19 vaccine. Some clones are missing from TCRdb's copy, which holds only in-frame ones; the method was immunoSEQ multiplex PCR. The data show around 120,000 clones, with around 92% seen just once and 11% to 15% held by the top ten. Sequenced material: peripheral blood, taken on day 0 of AZD1222 vaccination. Receptor source: an adult in good health.

The genes are TRBV19 and TRBJ2-7, with TRBD2 matching over 11 bases. This CDR3 is 17 amino acids long. The germline gives CDR1 LNHDA, CDR2 SQIVND (reference sequence). Germline trimming cut 3 bases from V and 6 bases from J; bases unmatched to any gene: 13. CDR3 in DNA: TGTGCCAGTAGTATCCGATCCTTGACTAGCGGGACGTCCGAGCAGTACTTC. Protein sequence: CASSIRSLTSGTSEQYF.

The J gene is TRBJ2-3, the V gene TRBV24-1; 9 nucleotides line up with TRBD2. The V gene end was trimmed by 6 bases and the J gene end by 2 bases; junction bases not matched to a gene: 8. Germline V gene lookup returns CDR1 KGHDR and CDR2 SFDVKD. CDR3 length: 16 amino acids. The CDR3 loop reads CATSSPLAGHTDTQYF. CDR3 nucleotides: TGTGCCACCAGTTCTCCCCTAGCGGGGCACACAGATACGCAGTATTTT.

The chain carries TRBV5-5 and TRBJ1-5; 9 bases are a match to TRBD1. V lost 0 bases, J lost 3 bases, and 7 bases stayed unmatched. Germline V CDR1 and CDR2: SGHKS, YYEKEE (reference sequence). CDR3 length: 17 residues. The CDR3 is CASSLAPTGGSNQPQHF. In DNA, the CDR3 is TGTGCCAGCAGCTTGGCCCCGACAGGGGGATCCAATCAGCCCCAGCATTTT.

J is TRBJ1-2 and V is TRBV4-3, with a possible D match to TRBD1 (5 bases). Germline V CDR1 and CDR2: LGHNA, YSLEER. Trimming took off 1 base at V and 4 bases at J, with 10 bases between the two ends. The CDR3 length is 14 residues. The DNA of the CDR3 is TGCGCCAGCAGCCAAGCTACAGGTATCTATGGCTACACCTTC. This sequence encodes CASSQATGIYGYTF.

V and J are TRBV19 and TRBJ1-5, with 9 bases lining up with TRBD1. J lost 7 bases, V lost 5 bases, and 9 bases had no gene match. CDR3 length: 15 residues. The germline V gene encodes CDR1 LNHDA and CDR2 SQIVND (reference sequence). CDR3 nucleotide sequence: TGTGCCAGTAGTGAGTGGACAGGGGATCGACAGCCCCAGCATTTT. It encodes CASSEWTGDRQPQHF.

The rearrangement uses TRBV7-2 and TRBJ2-1; 13 bases are shared with TRBD2. Germline CDR1 is SGHTA and CDR2 is FQGNSA. With 5 bases clipped from V and 8 bases from J, the junction kept 15 bases outside the gene matches. The CDR3 sequence is 18 residues long. The CDR3 loop reads CASSRSRRTSGSLDEQFF. The CDR3 DNA sequence: TGTGCCAGCAGCAGAAGTAGGCGGACTAGCGGGAGCTTGGATGAGCAGTTCTTC. The complete variable domain, with remaining parts taken from reference TRBV7-2 and TRBJ2-1, reads GAGVSQSPSNKVTEKGKDVELRCDPISGHTALYWYRQSLGQGLEFLIYFQGNSAPDKSGLPSDRFSAERTGGSVSTLTIQRTQQEDSAVYLCASSRSRRTSGSLDEQFFGPGTRLTVL.

The chain is built from TRBV1 and TRBJ1-2; the table names TRBD1, a call not compared with the DNA. TRBV1 is shown as a pseudogene. The CDR3 totals 16 residues. CDR3 protein: CTSSQDSTGDLYGYTF. Here the CDR3 DNA reads TGCACCAGCAGCCAAGATTCGACAGGGGACCTCTATGGCTACACCTTC.

The chain links TRBV3-1 (or the pseudogene TRBV3-2) to TRBJ2-3; perhaps TRBD1 as D (6 bases). CDR1 LGHDT and CDR2 YNNKEL come from the germline V gene (reference sequence). V shed 0 bases and J shed 5 bases, with 12 bases lying between them. CDR3 length: 15 amino acids. The CDR3 DNA sequence: TGTGCCAGCAGCCAAGACTTAACGGGACAAGATACGCAGTATTTT. It encodes CASSQDLTGQDTQYF.

This clone was detected only once. The CDR3 DNA sequence: TGCGCCAGCAGCACGAGCGGCGGGACAGGGAGCTCCTACAATGAGCAGTTCTTC. This translates into CASSTSGGTGSSYNEQFF. V usage is TRBV4-1 and J usage is TRBJ2-1; TRBD1 agrees at 9 bases. The CDR3 totals 18 residues. Per the germline V gene, CDR1 is MGHRA and CDR2 is YSYEKL. V trimming: 5 bases; J trimming: 0 bases; junction bases outside the gene matches: 11.

This chain joins TRBV29-1 and TRBJ2-7; 12 positions agree with TRBD2. Germline CDR1 reads SQVTM; CDR2 reads ANQGSEA. The CDR3 length is 14 residues. Germline trimming cut 4 bases from V and 5 bases from J; bases unmatched to any gene: 6. Here the CDR3 reads CSVVLAGGTHEQYF. The CDR3 DNA reads as TGCAGCGTTGTTCTAGCGGGAGGGACCCACGAGCAGTACTTC.

The rearrangement uses TRBV7-2 and TRBJ1-2; 7 bases align to TRBD1. Per the germline V gene, CDR1 is SGHTA and CDR2 is FQGNSA. V was clipped by 0 bases and J by 8 bases; unmatched bases: 9. The CDR3 totals 15 residues. CDR3 nucleotide sequence: TGTGCCAGCAGCTTAGCACTGAGACAGGGCCGGGGCTACACCTTC. Translation gives CASSLALRQGRGYTF.

The chain has TRBV4-3 and TRBJ1-4, with no clear D. Germline V CDR1 and CDR2: LGHNA, YSLEER. Deletions cut 1 base from V and 7 bases from J, with 10 bases between. The CDR3 totals 14 residues. The CDR3 is CASSQVVGSEKLFF. In DNA form, the CDR3 reads TGCGCCAGCAGCCAAGTGGTCGGGAGTGAAAAACTGTTTTTT.

This sequence joins TRBV6-1 and TRBJ2-7, with D unresolved. V lost 1 base and J 0 bases, leaving 4 bases between the germline ends. CDR1 and CDR2 (germline): MNHNS, SASEGT. This CDR3 has 13 amino acids. This CDR3 reads CASSEGASYEQYF. In DNA, the CDR3 is TGTGCCAGCAGTGAAGGCGCCTCCTACGAGCAGTACTTC.

The J gene is TRBJ2-1, the V gene TRBV11-2; D ambiguous. This CDR3 spans 16 amino acids. Germline CDR1 reads SGHAT; CDR2 reads FQNNGV. V lost 1 base to trimming and J lost 6 bases, with 16 bases between them. CDR3 region: CASSLAWPSSGNEQFF. In DNA, the CDR3 is TGTGCCAGCAGCTTAGCGTGGCCATCCTCGGGCAATGAGCAGTTCTTC. Full variable domain (rest looked up from reference TRBV11-2 and TRBJ2-1): EAGVAQSPRYKIIEKRQSVAFWCNPISGHATLYWYQQILGQGPKLLIQFQNNGVVDDSQLPKDRFSAERLKGVDSTLKIQPAKLEDSAVYLCASSLAWPSSGNEQFFGPGTRLTVL.

The chain recombines TRBV19 with TRBJ1-2; possible D gene TRBD1, 5 bases. The ends were cut back, 6 bases at V and 8 bases at J, with 22 bases in the middle. Germline CDR1 and CDR2: LNHDA and SQIVND (reference sequence). This CDR3 is built from 15 residues. The CDR3 spells CASRRGLTGGKGYTF. The CDR3 bases are TGTGCCAGTAGGAGGGGTCTTACCGGAGGAAAAGGCTACACCTTC.

This chain connects TRBV4-1 to TRBJ2-5, with D tentatively TRBD1 or TRBD2 (5 bases each). The V end lost 4 bases, the J end lost 5 bases, and 11 bases lay between the germline ends. Germline V gene lookup returns CDR1 MGHRA and CDR2 YSYEKL. The CDR3 sequence is 13 residues long. The CDR3 nucleotides are TGCGCCAGCAGCCGGGACCTAGGGGAGACCCAGTACTTC. This encodes CASSRDLGETQYF.

This chain links TRBV27 with TRBJ1-6; 9 bases map to TRBD1. The CDR3 is 15 amino acids. Germline V gives CDR1 MNHEY, CDR2 SMNVEV (reference sequence). V was clipped by 6 bases and J by 4 bases; unmatched bases: 4. The CDR3 is CASRETGGYNSPLHF. The CDR3 DNA reads TGTGCCAGCAGGGAGACAGGGGGATATAATTCACCCCTCCACTTT.

The J gene is TRBJ1-2, the V gene TRBV6-4; TRBD1 might be the D (6 bases). CDR3 size: 15 residues. Trimming removed 5 bases at V and 1 base at J, with 14 bases between. CDR1 MRHNA and CDR2 SNTAGT come from the germline V gene. The CDR3 sequence is CASSPTGTSNYGYTF. The CDR3, as DNA: TGTGCCAGCAGTCCCACCGGGACAAGTAACTATGGCTACACCTTC.

The chain joins TRBV6-5 to TRBJ1-2; 7 nucleotides align to TRBD1. J was trimmed by 4 bases and V by 5 bases; bases with no gene match: 10. The CDR3 covers 15 residues. The V gene's germline CDR1 is MNHEY and CDR2 SVGAGI. The CDR3 nucleotides read TGTGCCAGCAGTCAGTACTACAGGGGCTCCTATGGCTACACCTTC. It specifies CASSQYYRGSYGYTF.

The CDR3 is CASSSGARGGYNEQFF. CDR3 DNA: TGTGCCAGCAGTTCCGGGGCCCGCGGGGGCTACAATGAGCAGTTCTTC. The chain is built from TRBV28 and TRBJ2-1; 7 positions agree with TRBD2. Germline V gives CDR1 MDHEN, CDR2 SYDVKM. V gave up 4 bases and J gave up 3 bases; unmatched junction bases: 9. The CDR3 covers 16 residues.

The J gene is TRBJ2-5, the V gene TRBV29-1; 14 bases are a match to TRBD2. The CDR3 is 15 residues long. The V gene's germline CDR1 is SQVTM and CDR2 ANQGSEA. J gave up 5 bases and V 7 bases, and 9 bases lay outside the gene matches. CDR3 coding DNA: TGCAGCGCATGGGGGGGACTAGCGGGAGAGGAGACCCAGTACTTC. Its protein product is CSAWGGLAGEETQYF.

This chain connects TRBV28 to TRBJ1-2, with a weak D call TRBD1 (5 bases). The germline gives CDR1 MDHEN, CDR2 SYDVKM. The length of the CDR3 is 14 residues. V lost 3 bases to trimming and J lost 3 bases, with 11 bases between them. The CDR3 DNA is TGTGCCAGCAGTTTGGGGGAAGGGGACTATGGCTACACCTTC. Translating gives CASSLGEGDYGYTF.